The 13 T cell receptor beta chains in this list originate from one sample, sequenced in a study of vaccination effects on CD4 cells after COVID-19. The antigens for these receptors are not known. CD4+ T cells specific for antigen were expanded with viral peptide pools by the ViraFEST assay before sequencing. Following culture for nine to ten days, CD4+ T cells were isolated. Absence of prior SARS-CoV-2 infection characterized the vaccine recipients, who showed negative nucleocapsid antibodies. Only in-frame clones appear in the TCRdb table, and some are missing; sequencing was by immunoSEQ multiplex PCR. Found here are some 69,000 clones, around 77% of them singletons; the top ten hold around 2.7%. The sample consisted of CD4+ T cells from PBMCs cultured with HCoV-NL63 spike peptides, taken before COVID-19 vaccination. Receptors were obtained from a human donor who received a COVID-19 vaccine.

V gene TRBV6-6 combines with J gene TRBJ1-1; tentatively, D is TRBD1 (5 bases). V was shortened by 6 bases and J by 4 bases, with 9 bases between the two germline ends. Germline V lookup: CDR1 MNHNY, CDR2 SVGAGI (reference sequence). The CDR3 sequence is 12 residues long. In DNA, the CDR3 is TGTGCCAGCAGGGACCAGGGCACTGAAGCTTTCTTT. Its translation is CASRDQGTEAFF.

The chain is built from TRBV10-2 and TRBJ2-1, with D perhaps matching TRBD1 or TRBD2 (5 bases each). Between the trimmed V and J ends, which lost 8 bases and 0 bases, there was a span of 8 bases. CDR3 size: 13 residues. Germline loops: CDR1 WSHSY, CDR2 SAAADI. CDR3 nucleotide sequence: TGCGCCAGCGGGGGTAGCTCCTACAATGAGCAGTTCTTC. It is translated as CASGGSSYNEQFF.

With respect to this clone: Other DNA sequences in this sample translate to the same CDR3. V is TRBV6-5 and J is TRBJ2-3, with D hard to call. Deletions cut 0 bases from V and 1 base from J, with 2 bases between. Per germline, CDR1 MNHEY and CDR2 SVGAGI. The CDR3 contains 13 residues. This chain's CDR3 is CASSYSGTDTQYF. CDR3 nucleotides: TGTGCCAGCAGTTACTCGGGCACAGATACGCAGTATTTT.

This clone was found a few times. This chain uses TRBV28 with TRBJ1-5; D call uncertain. The germline V gene has CDR1 MDHEN and CDR2 SYDVKM. Trimming took off 3 bases at V and 7 bases at J, with 4 bases between the two ends. The CDR3 extends over 11 amino acids. The CDR3 sequence: CASSFRQPQHF. The CDR3 bases are TGTGCCAGCAGTTTTCGCCAGCCCCAGCATTTT.

Regarding this clone: The sample has other DNA sequences that encode this CDR3 too. The chain recombines TRBV18 with TRBJ1-2, with no clear D. The CDR3 totals 13 residues. Trimming took off 2 bases at V and 8 bases at J, with 12 bases between the two ends. Germline CDR1 and CDR2: KGHSH and LQKENI. Here the CDR3 reads CASSPRTASGYTF. The CDR3 DNA sequence: TGTGCCAGCTCACCAAGGACGGCATCAGGCTACACCTTC.

The chain joins TRBV5-1 to TRBJ2-6; the match to TRBD1 covers 7 bases. From germline, CDR1 is SGHRS and CDR2 YFSETQ. V shed 1 base and J 0 bases; nucleotides not matched to a gene: 7. This CDR3 region has 18 residues. The CDR3 is CASSLWGQRNSGANVLTF. The DNA for the CDR3 is TGCGCCAGCAGCTTGTGGGGACAGCGGAACTCTGGGGCCAACGTCCTGACTTTC. The whole variable domain, remainder taken from reference TRBV5-1 and TRBJ2-6, is KAGVTQTPRYLIKTRGQQVTLSCSPISGHRSVSWYQQTPGQGLQFLFEYFSETQRNKGNFPGRFSGRQFSNSRSEMNVSTLELGDSALYLCASSLWGQRNSGANVLTFGAGSRLTVL.

The chain is built from TRBV11-2 and TRBJ1-6, with D possibly TRBD1 on 5 matching bases. V lost 1 base and J 7 bases, leaving 14 bases between the germline ends. CDR3 size: 16 residues. Germline CDR1 and CDR2: SGHAT and FQNNGV. CDR3 residues: CASSLGRGLSNSPLHF. The CDR3 DNA sequence: TGTGCCAGCAGCTTAGGGAGGGGCTTGTCGAATTCACCCCTCCACTTT.

Note on this clone: At one of its ends the junction is not consistent with the germline gene, which may arise from a read error. In the same sample, other DNA sequences code for this CDR3. This sequence joins TRBV24-1 and TRBJ2-2; TRBD1 or TRBD2 may be the D gene (5 bases each). Germline V gives CDR1 KGHDR, CDR2 SFDVKD. CDR3 size: 13 residues. This CDR3 is CATRDPNTGELFF. The CDR3 DNA follows: TGTGCCACCCGGGACCCGAATACCGGGGAGCTGTTTTTT.

The gene calls are TRBV27 and TRBJ2-2; the D is unclear. Trimming stripped 4 bases from V and 7 bases from J, with 7 bases between. The CDR3 has 12 residues. Germline values: CDR1 MNHEY, CDR2 SMNVEV (reference sequence). The CDR3 DNA reads TGTGCCAGCAGTTCTGGAAGCGGGGAGCTGTTTTTT. It is translated as CASSSGSGELFF.

The J gene is TRBJ2-5, the V gene TRBV5-1; D remains ambiguous. Trimming stripped 3 bases from V and 5 bases from J, with 11 bases between. Germline CDR1 and CDR2: SGHRS and YFSETQ. This CDR3 is built from 13 residues. The CDR3 region is CASSSRAQETQYF. CDR3 DNA sequence: TGCGCCAGCAGCTCCCGGGCCCAGGAGACCCAGTACTTC.

This chain uses TRBV18 with TRBJ2-4; 8 nucleotides agree with TRBD2. The CDR3 covers 15 residues. With 8 bases clipped from V and 5 bases from J, the junction kept 11 bases outside the gene matches. Germline V lookup: CDR1 KGHSH, CDR2 LQKENI. The CDR3 region has the DNA TGTGCCAGCACGGGACTAGATGGGGGCGAAAACATTCAGTACTTC. It encodes CASTGLDGGENIQYF.

In nucleotides, the CDR3 is TGTGCCAGCAGCCCTCGGACAGGAGGGAACACTGAAGCTTTCTTT. Protein: CASSPRTGGNTEAFF. The V gene is TRBV7-8, the J gene TRBJ1-1; TRBD1 matches at 7 bases. V shed 5 bases, J shed 1 base, and the junction held 7 bases outside the gene matches. The CDR3 runs 15 residues. Germline V lookup: CDR1 SGHVS, CDR2 FQNEAQ.

V is TRBV5-5 and J is TRBJ1-1; weak D call: TRBD1 (5 bases). CDR3 length equals 13 residues. V shed 3 bases and J shed 2 bases, with 8 bases lying between them. Germline loops: CDR1 SGHKS, CDR2 YYEKEE (reference sequence). CDR3 region: CASSYTGNTEAFF. The CDR3, as DNA: TGTGCCAGCAGCTATACAGGTAACACTGAAGCTTTCTTT.